The rows below give T cell receptor beta chains drawn from one sample of a study of sequential checkpoint blockade in melanoma. TCRdb's table, derived via immunoSEQ multiplex PCR, lists solely in-frame clones and lacks some. Among tens of thousands of clones, about 30% were seen once, and the ten largest hold approximately 1.5%. The specimen comprised tumor tissue (inferred from file names), sampled from a patient given nivolumab and ipilimumab in sequence. These receptors came from a human donor with melanoma. Both conserved end residues are part of each CDR3. Fields, in order: J gene, D gene, clone size, V gene, CDR3 protein, CDR3 DNA. D genes are given only for firm matches. Rows may omit the clone size; those that give it use once, few, many or a size class.

TRBJ2-1	-	-	TRBV5-1	CASSLGASGLNEQFF	TGCGCCAGCAGCTTGGGGGCCAGCGGCCTCAATGAGCAGTTCTTC
TRBJ1-4	-	few	TRBV28	CASSLRAINNEKLFF	TGTGCCAGCAGTTTAAGGGCGATTAATAATGAAAAACTGTTTTTT
TRBJ1-2	TRBD1	-	TRBV6-7	CAEGTEYGYTF	TGTGCCGAAGGGACAGAATATGGCTACACCTTC
TRBJ2-3	-	-	TRBV29-1	CSVEGTKQTQYF	TGCAGCGTTGAAGGGACTAAACAAACGCAGTATTTT
TRBJ2-1	-	-	TRBV18	CASSGLGQNEQFF	TGTGCCAGCTCAGGTCTGGGCCAAAATGAGCAGTTCTTC
TRBJ1-2	TRBD1	-	TRBV29-1	CSVGGQGANRKNDYGYTF	TGCAGCGTGGGCGGACAGGGGGCGAATAGGAAAAACGACTATGGCTACACCTTC
TRBJ1-2	-	-	TRBV18	CASSPRSRRGYGYTF	TGTGCCAGCTCACCACGGTCCAGACGGGGCTATGGCTACACCTTC
TRBJ1-1	-	-	TRBV30	CAWKPRQTNTEAFF	TGTGCCTGGAAGCCACGACAGACTAACACTGAAGCTTTCTTT
TRBJ2-6	-	-	TRBV19	CASSIDNFSPSGANVLTF	TGTGCCAGTAGTATAGATAACTTCTCCCCCTCTGGGGCCAACGTCCTGACTTTC
TRBJ2-3	TRBD1	few	TRBV11-3	CASSFDRGRLQDTQYF	TGTGCCAGCAGCTTCGACAGGGGCCGCTTGCAGGATACGCAGTATTTT
TRBJ2-7	-	-	TRBV6-8	CASSPLNSYEQYF	TGTGCCAGCAGTCCCCTTAACTCCTACGAGCAGTACTTC
TRBJ2-5	-	few	TRBV6-8	CASRDAPGTQYF	TGTGCCAGCAGAGACGCCCCGGGGACCCAGTACTTC
TRBJ1-1	TRBD1	-	TRBV10-2	CASSWTGSNTEAFF	TGCGCCAGCAGTTGGACAGGGTCGAACACTGAAGCTTTCTTT
TRBJ1-2	-	-	TRBV25-1	CASSERGNYGYTF	TGTGCCAGCAGTGAACGGGGAAACTATGGCTACACCTTC
TRBJ2-1	TRBD2	-	TRBV6-8	CASSYTGLAGGPRQKQFF	TGTGCCAGCAGTTACACTGGACTAGCGGGAGGGCCTCGTCAAAAGCAGTTCTTC
TRBJ2-2	-	-	TRBV18	CASSPQRGLNTGELFF	TGTGCCAGCTCACCACAGAGGGGTCTGAACACCGGGGAGCTGTTTTTT
TRBJ2-6	-	-	TRBV19	CASSPKTDGSSNVLTF	TGTGCCAGTAGTCCAAAAACCGATGGGAGTTCCAACGTCCTGACTTTC
TRBJ2-2	TRBD2	-	TRBV11-3	CASSPPLAGDTGELFF	TGTGCCAGCAGCCCCCCACTAGCGGGGGACACCGGGGAGCTGTTTTTT
TRBJ1-3	-	-	TRBV9	CASSEARGNTIYF	TGTGCCAGCAGTGAAGCGCGCGGAAACACCATATATTTT
TRBJ2-2	-	few	TRBV11-3	CASSFPRVTGELFF	TGTGCCAGCAGCTTTCCTCGGGTCACCGGGGAGCTGTTTTTT
TRBJ2-7	-	few	TRBV9	CASSSGSHEQYF	TGTGCCAGCAGCTCAGGGTCCCACGAGCAGTACTTC
TRBJ2-3	-	few	TRBV19	CASSFPLTDTQYF	TGTGCCAGTTCCTTTCCCCTCACAGATACGCAGTATTTT
TRBJ2-3	-	few	TRBV11-3	CASSAQGMRNTDTQYF	TGTGCCAGCAGCGCCCAGGGGATGAGGAACACAGATACGCAGTATTTT
TRBJ1-5	-	-	TRBV6-8	CASSTLQVNQPQHF	TGTGCCAGCAGTACGCTACAGGTTAATCAGCCCCAGCATTTT
TRBJ2-3	TRBD2	-	TRBV18	CASSPKLAASTDTQYF	TGTGCCAGCTCACCAAAACTAGCGGCTAGCACAGATACGCAGTATTTT
TRBJ2-5	-	few	TRBV6-8	CASSQVSGGETQYF	TGTGCCAGCAGTCAAGTATCAGGAGGAGAGACCCAGTACTTC
TRBJ2-2	TRBD2	many	TRBV11-3	CASSPPGLAGASGELFF	TGTGCCAGCAGCCCCCCGGGACTAGCGGGTGCTAGCGGGGAGCTGTTTTTT
TRBJ1-2	TRBD1	-	TRBV10-2	CASTRRLAGTGFHLNYGYTF	TGCGCCAGCACTCGAAGACTCGCCGGGACAGGGTTTCACCTGAACTATGGCTACACCTTC
TRBJ1-5	-	-	TRBV6-8	CASTPMGYSNQPQHF	TGTGCCAGCACCCCGATGGGTTATAGCAATCAGCCCCAGCATTTT
TRBJ2-7	-	few	TRBV6-8	CASSSPGLNYEQYF	TGTGCCAGCAGTTCCCCGGGACTCAACTACGAGCAGTACTTC
TRBJ2-3	TRBD1	few	TRBV6-8	CASSQGAGDTQYF	TGTGCCAGCAGTCAGGGGGCCGGAGATACGCAGTATTTT
TRBJ2-2	-	-	TRBV11-3	CASSLEIATGELFF	TGTGCCAGCAGCTTAGAAATAGCCACCGGGGAGCTGTTTTTT
TRBJ2-6	-	few	TRBV9	CASQSGHQTPSGANVLTF	TGTGCCAGCCAATCGGGACACCAAACCCCCTCTGGGGCCAACGTCCTGACTTTC
TRBJ1-3	-	many	TRBV11-3	CASTTTQAHGNTIYF	TGTGCCAGCACCACGACACAAGCTCATGGAAACACCATATATTTT
TRBJ2-7	TRBD2	few	TRBV6-8	CASSRYSSGGRAYEQYF	TGTGCCAGCAGTCGATACTCTAGCGGGGGGAGGGCCTACGAGCAGTACTTC
TRBJ2-7	-	-	TRBV19	CASSMGGGLEQYF	TGTGCCAGTAGTATGGGGGGTGGACTCGAGCAGTACTTC
TRBJ1-5	-	-	TRBV18	CASSPSDSKNQPQHF	TGTGCCAGCTCACCCTCGGACAGTAAAAATCAGCCCCAGCATTTT
TRBJ1-1	-	few	TRBV7-8	CASSPPGATEAFF	TGTGCCAGCAGCCCTCCGGGGGCAACTGAAGCTTTCTTT
TRBJ1-6	-	many	TRBV11-3	CASSPENGNSYNSPLHF	TGTGCCAGCAGCCCAGAAAACGGGAACAGCTATAATTCACCCCTCCACTTT
TRBJ1-1	-	few	TRBV9	CASSYKGSGTEAFF	TGTGCCAGCAGTTATAAGGGTAGCGGCACTGAAGCTTTCTTT
TRBJ2-3	-	-	TRBV5-1	CASRDITSTDTQYF	TGCGCCAGCAGGGATATTACTAGCACAGATACGCAGTATTTT
TRBJ2-1	-	-	TRBV2	CASSAKPRDMNNEQFF	TGTGCCAGCAGCGCAAAGCCCCGTGACATGAACAATGAGCAGTTCTTC
TRBJ1-2	-	-	TRBV18	CASSPRQGSAPHYGYTF	TGTGCCAGCTCACCCCGGCAGGGAAGTGCCCCCCACTATGGCTACACCTTC
TRBJ2-3	TRBD1	few	TRBV6-8	CASSSTGAADTQYF	TGTGCCAGCAGTTCGACAGGGGCGGCAGATACGCAGTATTTT
TRBJ2-7	TRBD1	few	TRBV6-8	CASSAGTGPFRTYEQYF	TGTGCCAGCAGTGCCGGGACAGGCCCATTTAGAACCTACGAGCAGTACTTC
TRBJ2-1	TRBD2	-	TRBV10-2	CASSVRMELASGWDRDEQFF	TGCGCCAGCAGTGTTCGTATGGAACTAGCGAGTGGGTGGGATAGGGATGAGCAGTTCTTC
TRBJ2-1	-	-	TRBV12-2	CASRFPRVGSNEQFF	TGTGCAAGTCGCTTCCCCCGGGTTGGTAGCAATGAGCAGTTCTTC
TRBJ2-2	-	-	TRBV18	CASSPGGQSTGELFF	TGTGCCAGCTCACCGGGGGGCCAGAGCACCGGGGAGCTGTTTTTT
TRBJ1-2	-	-	TRBV11-3	CASSLRGTNYGYTF	TGTGCCAGCAGCTTAAGGGGGACTAACTATGGCTACACCTTC
TRBJ1-4	-	-	TRBV19	CASRRDGETNEKLFF	TGTGCCAGCCGTCGGGACGGCGAAACTAATGAAAAACTGTTTTTT
TRBJ2-1	-	once	TRBV19	CASDFGGSYNEQFF	TGTGCCAGCGACTTCGGGGGCTCCTACAATGAGCAGTTCTTC
TRBJ1-1	TRBD1	-	TRBV14	CASSRITGDRSTEAFF	TGTGCCAGCAGCCGCATCACAGGGGATCGGAGCACTGAAGCTTTCTTT
TRBJ1-5	-	few	TRBV18	CASSPGVGSNQPQHF	TGTGCCAGCTCACCTGGGGTGGGGAGCAATCAGCCCCAGCATTTT
TRBJ2-3	TRBD2	-	TRBV18	CASSPRTSGGSTDTQYF	TGTGCCAGCTCACCCCGGACTAGCGGGGGGAGCACAGATACGCAGTATTTT